This T cell receptor beta chain appears in the sequencing data of a study of cytomegalovirus exposure and HLA in healthy donors. Study outcomes and limitations: The study reported that TCR beta sequences accurately predicted HLA-A and HLA-B alleles in most subjects. Later analysis associated a missense DCLRE1C variant with TCR beta V- and J-gene trimming.

For this clone: Its antigen remains unknown.

V lost 3 bases to trimming and J lost 3 bases; unmatched junction nucleotides: 2. CDR1 is MDHEN and CDR2 is SYDVKM in the germline V gene. This CDR3 is 14 amino acids long. The PCR used 60 Vbeta and 13 Jbeta primers. The protocol was immunoSEQ multiplex PCR, while the TCRdb copy is restricted to in-frame clones and leaves out a portion. The table records 250,000 or so clones, approximately 82% of them present only once. The chain couples TRBV28 to TRBJ2-3; 8 positions match TRBD2. What was sequenced was PBMCs. This clonotype was obtained from a woman in her sixties or seventies in good health and CMV-seropositive. The CDR3 nucleotides read TGTGCCAGCAGTTTCCAGCGGGAGACAGATACGCAGTATTTT. It yields the protein CASSFQRETDTQYF.